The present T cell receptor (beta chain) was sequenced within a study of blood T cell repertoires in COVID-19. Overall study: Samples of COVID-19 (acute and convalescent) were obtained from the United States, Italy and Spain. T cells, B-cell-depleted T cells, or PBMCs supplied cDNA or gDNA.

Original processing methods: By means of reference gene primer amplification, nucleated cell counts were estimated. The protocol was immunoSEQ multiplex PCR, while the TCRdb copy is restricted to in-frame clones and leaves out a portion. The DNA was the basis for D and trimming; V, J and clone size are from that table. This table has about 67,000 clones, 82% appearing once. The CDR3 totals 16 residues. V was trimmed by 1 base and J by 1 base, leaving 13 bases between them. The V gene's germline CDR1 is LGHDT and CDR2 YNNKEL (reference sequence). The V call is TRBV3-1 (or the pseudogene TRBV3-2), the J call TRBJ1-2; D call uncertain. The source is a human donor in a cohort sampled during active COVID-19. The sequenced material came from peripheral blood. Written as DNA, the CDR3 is TGTGCCAGCAGCCAAGTTGGAGGGATGAATAACTATGGCTACACCTTC. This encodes CASSQVGGMNNYGYTF.